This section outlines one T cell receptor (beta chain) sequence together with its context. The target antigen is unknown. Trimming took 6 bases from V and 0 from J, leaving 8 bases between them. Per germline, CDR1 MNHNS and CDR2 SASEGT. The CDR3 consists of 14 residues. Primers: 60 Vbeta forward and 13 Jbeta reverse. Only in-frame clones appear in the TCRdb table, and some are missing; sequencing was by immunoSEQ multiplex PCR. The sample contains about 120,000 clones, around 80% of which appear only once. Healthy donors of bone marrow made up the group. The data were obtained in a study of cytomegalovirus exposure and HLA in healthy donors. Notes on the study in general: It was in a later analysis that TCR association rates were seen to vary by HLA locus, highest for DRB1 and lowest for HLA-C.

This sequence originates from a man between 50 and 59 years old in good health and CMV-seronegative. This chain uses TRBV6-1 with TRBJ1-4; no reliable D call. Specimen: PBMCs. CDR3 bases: TGTGCCAGCAGGGGCGAAGCAACTAATGAAAAACTGTTTTTT. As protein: CASRGEATNEKLFF.